The 10 T cell receptor beta chains given below trace back to one sample, sequenced in a study of blood T cell repertoires in COVID-19 (TCRdb year 2020). Library method: the immunoSEQ multiplex PCR assay. Sourced from immuneACCESS, this table was stored by TCRdb with only in-frame sequences that have V and J called. A share of the clones is absent; for the studies checked, an unresolved V gene accounts for under half, and the remainder has no known explanation. The sample yields approximately 70,000 clones; just over 90% were counted once. The ten largest account for 2% to 3% of the sample. The sequenced sample consisted of peripheral blood. Receptors originate from a middle-aged man with COVID-19, enrolled during active disease.

This chain joins TRBV7-8 and TRBJ1-2; D gene unclear. Per germline, CDR1 SGHVS and CDR2 FQNEAQ. The CDR3 is 13 residues long. V was cut by 1 base and J by 4 bases, with 7 bases left in between. Here the CDR3 DNA reads TGTGCCAGCAGCTTAGGCACAGTCTATGGCTACACCTTC. It is translated as CASSLGTVYGYTF.

In nucleotides, the CDR3 is TGTGCCAGCAATGGACCTAGCGGGCCTCAAGAGACCCAGTACTTC. Amino acids: CASNGPSGPQETQYF. The rearrangement uses TRBV2 and TRBJ2-5, with 8 nucleotides matching TRBD2. J lost 2 bases, V lost 7 bases, and 9 bases had no gene match. The CDR3 runs 15 residues. CDR1 is SNHLY, CDR2 FYNNEI, per germline.

The CDR3 is CASSGGNRGGYTF. Here the CDR3 DNA reads TGCGCCAGCAGCGGAGGAAACAGAGGCGGCTACACCTTC. V and J are TRBV5-1 and TRBJ1-2; D is unclear. The V gene lost 4 bases and the J gene lost 8 bases, with 15 bases spanning the gap. CDR3 length: 13 residues. Germline values: CDR1 SGHRS, CDR2 YFSETQ. Drawing the rest from reference TRBV5-1 and TRBJ1-2, the complete variable domain is KAGVTQTPRYLIKTRGQQVTLSCSPISGHRSVSWYQQTPGQGLQFLFEYFSETQRNKGNFPGRFSGRQFSNSRSEMNVSTLELGDSALYLCASSGGNRGGYTFGSGTRLTVV.

The rearrangement uses TRBV19 and TRBJ1-2; D ambiguous. The germline V and J ends were trimmed by 5 bases and 4 bases, with 14 bases remaining between them. CDR3 size: 14 residues. Germline V lookup: CDR1 LNHDA, CDR2 SQIVND (reference sequence). CDR3 loop: CASSLLTGTYGYTF. CDR3 sequence (DNA): TGTGCCAGTAGTTTATTGACGGGAACCTATGGCTACACCTTC. The variable domain in full, with the rest retrieved from reference TRBV19 and TRBJ1-2, is DGGITQSPKYLFRKEGQNVTLSCEQNLNHDAMYWYRQDPGQGLRLIYYSQIVNDFQKGDIAEGYSVSREKKESFPLTVTSAQKNPTAFYLCASSLLTGTYGYTFGSGTRLTVV.

This sequence joins TRBV6-2 or TRBV6-3 and TRBJ2-3, with 9 bases matching TRBD2. Looked up from germline, CDR1 is MNHEY and CDR2 is SVGEGT. The CDR3 has 19 amino acids. V lost 0 bases to trimming and J lost 4 bases; unmatched junction nucleotides: 14. CDR3 DNA sequence: TGTGCCAGCAGTTACTCACGACCAGGGGTAGCGGGAGCGGCAGATACGCAGTATTTT. Translated, it gives CASSYSRPGVAGAADTQYF.

This rearrangement joins TRBV6-5 to TRBJ2-3, with 8 bases that match TRBD1. V was clipped by 8 bases and J by 4 bases; unmatched bases: 5. In germline, CDR1 is MNHEY, CDR2 SVGAGI. The CDR3 has 13 amino acids. Written as DNA, the CDR3 is TGTGCCAGCGGACAGGGCGATGCAGATACGCAGTATTTT. Translation gives CASGQGDADTQYF.

This chain uses TRBV5-1 with TRBJ2-1, with 14 bases identical to TRBD2. Germline CDR1 is SGHRS and CDR2 is YFSETQ. The CDR3 covers 15 residues. The ends lost 3 bases at V and 8 bases at J; junction bases unmatched: 4. The CDR3 nucleotides read TGCGCCAGCAGCTCAGGGACTAGCGGGAGTTATGAGCAGTTCTTC. It is translated as CASSSGTSGSYEQFF.

V gene TRBV5-1 combines with J gene TRBJ2-1, with 9 bases matching TRBD2. The CDR3 is 18 residues long. Trimming removed 2 bases from V and 6 bases from J; junction bases left unmatched: 15. Germline V lookup: CDR1 SGHRS, CDR2 YFSETQ. Here the CDR3 reads CASSFERLGLANLNEQFF. CDR3 in DNA: TGCGCCAGCAGCTTCGAAAGGCTGGGACTAGCAAACCTCAATGAGCAGTTCTTC.

The chain carries TRBV4-2 and TRBJ2-3, with TRBD2 identical over 10 bases. This CDR3 region has 14 residues. Germline lookup yields CDR1 LGHNA and CDR2 YNFKEQ. Trimming at V came to 5 bases and at J to 2 bases, leaving 1 base not matched to a gene. The CDR3 region is CASSGLAATDTQYF. CDR3 nucleotide sequence: TGTGCCAGCAGCGGACTAGCGGCCACAGATACGCAGTATTTT.

The chain recombines TRBV19 with TRBJ1-1; 9 bases fit TRBD1. The CDR3 runs to 15 residues. V trimming: 9 bases; J trimming: 1 base; junction bases outside the gene matches: 9. Germline CDR1 LNHDA, CDR2 SQIVND (reference sequence). This CDR3 is CASRSGTGRNTEAFF. The CDR3, as DNA: TGTGCCAGCCGCTCCGGGACAGGGAGGAACACTGAAGCTTTCTTT.